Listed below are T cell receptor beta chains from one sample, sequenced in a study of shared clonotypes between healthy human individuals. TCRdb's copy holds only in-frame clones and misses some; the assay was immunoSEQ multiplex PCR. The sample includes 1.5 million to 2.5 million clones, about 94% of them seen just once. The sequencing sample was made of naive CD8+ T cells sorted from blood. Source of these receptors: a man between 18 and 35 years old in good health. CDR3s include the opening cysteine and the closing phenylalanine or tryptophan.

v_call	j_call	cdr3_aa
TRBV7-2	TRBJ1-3	CASSPIWDYSGNTIYF
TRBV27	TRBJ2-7	CASSPGPTYEQYF
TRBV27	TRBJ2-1	CASTPLGGPLHNEQFF
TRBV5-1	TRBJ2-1	CASSLSGGLENPYNEQFF
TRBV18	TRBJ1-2	CASSPPMTGAYGYTF
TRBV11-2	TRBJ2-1	CASSFGFNEQFF
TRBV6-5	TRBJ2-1	CASSSLSGYNEQFF
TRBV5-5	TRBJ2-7	CASSSTGDGYYEQYF
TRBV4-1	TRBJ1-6	CASSLAGGVSYNSPLHF
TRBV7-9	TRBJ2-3	CASSGANREAVF
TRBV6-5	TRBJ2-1	CATRTEGWNEQFF
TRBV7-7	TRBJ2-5	CASSFTPADQETQYF
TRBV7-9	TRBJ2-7	CASSPDTSYEQYF
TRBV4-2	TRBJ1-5	CASSQEWGTDSNQPQHF
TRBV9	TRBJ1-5	CASSPDREANQPQHF
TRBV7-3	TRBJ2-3	CASSLIGGQFTDTQYF
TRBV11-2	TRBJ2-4	CASSLVGKNIQYF
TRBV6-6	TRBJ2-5	CASGGFTQYF
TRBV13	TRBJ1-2	CASSPVGRHRGGSGYTF
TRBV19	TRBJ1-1	CASSVDRETEAFF
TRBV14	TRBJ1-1	CASSPGGANTEAFF
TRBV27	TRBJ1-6	CASSYNSYNSPLHF
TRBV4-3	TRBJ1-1	CASSPGKILNTEAFF
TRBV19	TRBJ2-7	CASSYGLAGWDEQYF
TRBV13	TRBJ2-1	CASSFPSRGNNEQFF
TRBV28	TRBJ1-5	CASSRGHFNQPQHF
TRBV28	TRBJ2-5	CASSLSFHGLAGAQETQYF
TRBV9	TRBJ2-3	CASSGGLALDTQYF
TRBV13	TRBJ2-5	CASSLSGLAEYQETQYF
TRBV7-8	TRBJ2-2	CASSPRSPGTGELFF
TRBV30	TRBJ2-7	CAWSPSGYEQYF
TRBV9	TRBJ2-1	CASSVGDGEQFF
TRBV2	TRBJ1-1	CASSEMVTEAFF
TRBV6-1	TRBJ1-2	CASDIGYGYTF
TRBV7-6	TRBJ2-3	CASSFEMDTQYF
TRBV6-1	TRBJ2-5	CASSGDGKLALGGQYF
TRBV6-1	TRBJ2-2	CASSGLGQFAGELFF
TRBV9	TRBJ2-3	CASSGRQGTTDTQYF